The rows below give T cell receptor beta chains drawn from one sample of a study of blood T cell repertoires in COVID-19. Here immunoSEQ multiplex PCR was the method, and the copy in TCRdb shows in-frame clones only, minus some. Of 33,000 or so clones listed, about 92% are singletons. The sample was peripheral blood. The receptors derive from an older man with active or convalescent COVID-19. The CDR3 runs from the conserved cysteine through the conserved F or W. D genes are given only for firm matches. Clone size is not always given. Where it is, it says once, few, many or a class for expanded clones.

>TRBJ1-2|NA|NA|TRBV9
CASSVAPFVNRILKGYTF
TGTGCCAGCAGCGTAGCCCCTTTCGTGAACAGGATCCTCAAAGGCTACACCTTC
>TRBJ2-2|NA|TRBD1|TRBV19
CASRGTGWSGELFF
TGTGCCAGTAGAGGGACAGGGTGGTCCGGGGAGCTGTTTTTT
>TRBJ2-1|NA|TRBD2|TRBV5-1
CASSLEAGAHNEQFF
TGCGCCAGCAGCTTGGAGGCGGGAGCCCACAATGAGCAGTTCTTC
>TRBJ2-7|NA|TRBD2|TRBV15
CATSRDRTSGTYEQYF
TGTGCCACCAGCAGGGATAGGACTAGCGGAACCTACGAGCAGTACTTC
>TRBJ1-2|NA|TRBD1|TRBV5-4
CASSWGQGASGYTF
TGTGCCAGCAGCTGGGGACAGGGGGCATCCGGCTACACCTTC
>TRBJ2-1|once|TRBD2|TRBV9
CASSETLAGGPRAEQFF
TGTGCCAGCAGCGAAACCCTAGCGGGGGGACCGAGGGCTGAGCAGTTCTTC
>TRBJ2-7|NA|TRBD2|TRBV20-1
CSAGRGGEQYF
TGCAGTGCGGGGAGGGGAGGCGAGCAGTACTTC
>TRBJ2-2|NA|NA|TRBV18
CASSPRRPSDTGELFF
TGTGCCAGCTCACCAAGGCGGCCGTCGGACACCGGGGAGCTGTTTTTT
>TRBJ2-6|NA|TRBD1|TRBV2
CASSPDRAGANVLTF
TGTGCCAGCAGTCCGGACAGGGCCGGGGCCAACGTCCTGACTTTC
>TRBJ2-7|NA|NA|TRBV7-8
CASSLQDISSYEQYF
TGTGCCAGCAGCTTACAAGACATTTCCTCCTACGAGCAGTACTTC
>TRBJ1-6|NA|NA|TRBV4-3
CASSQRTDSSPLHF
TGCGCCAGCAGCCAACGGACGGACTCCTCACCCCTCCACTTT
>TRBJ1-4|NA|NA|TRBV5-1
CASSFTGLTNEKLFF
TGCGCCAGCAGCTTCACAGGGCTGACAAATGAAAAACTGTTTTTT